A single sample gave rise to the 26 T cell receptor beta chains below, sequenced in a study of blood T cell repertoires in COVID-19. The table came from immunoSEQ multiplex PCR; TCRdb's copy has only in-frame clones and leaves some out. The sample contains roughly 210,000 clones, over 75% of which appear only once. Sequences were obtained from PBMCs or T cells enriched from blood (not recorded which). These receptors all stem from a man aged 25 to 40 in a cohort exposed to, infected with or recovered from COVID-19 (not recorded which).

This chain links TRBV19 with TRBJ2-1; 10 bases are shared with TRBD2. J gave up 6 bases and V 10 bases, and 9 bases lay outside the gene matches. This CDR3 comprises 14 residues. CDR1 is LNHDA and CDR2 is SQIVND in the germline V gene (reference sequence). CDR3 region: CATRGSGRANEQFF. The CDR3 coding sequence is TGTGCCACCCGCGGGAGCGGGAGGGCCAATGAGCAGTTCTTC.

The chain recombines TRBV15 with TRBJ2-4; 11 positions match TRBD1. Germline CDR1 LNHNV, CDR2 YYDKDF (reference sequence). The CDR3 is 16 residues long. Unmatched junction bases numbered 9, after V lost 2 bases and J lost 9 bases. The CDR3 loop is CATSRTGTGGQGIQYF. In DNA form, the CDR3 reads TGTGCCACCAGCAGAACCGGGACAGGGGGTCAAGGCATTCAGTACTTC.

V is TRBV18 and J is TRBJ2-7, with D possibly matching TRBD2 (5 bases). The germline V and J ends were trimmed by 6 bases and 5 bases, with 17 bases remaining between them. Germline V gene sequence: CDR1 KGHSH, CDR2 LQKENI. This CDR3 has 14 amino acids. CDR3 DNA: TGTGCCAGCTCCCACGGGATCCGAACGGACGAGCAGTACTTC. Translating it yields CASSHGIRTDEQYF.

J is TRBJ1-3 and V is TRBV7-9; possible D gene TRBD1, 6 bases. The CDR3 runs 16 residues. The germline V gene encodes CDR1 SEHNR and CDR2 FQNEAQ (reference sequence). Trimming stripped 1 base from V and 3 bases from J, with 13 bases between. In DNA, the CDR3 is TGTGCCAGCAGCTTAGTTGCGGGGGCGCATGGAAACACCATATATTTT. Amino acid sequence: CASSLVAGAHGNTIYF.

The table lists this clone with a few counts. The CDR3 reads CASSTYRGAQNTEAFF. For the CDR3, the DNA is TGTGCCAGCAGCACCTACAGGGGGGCCCAGAACACTGAAGCTTTCTTT. V and J are TRBV11-2 and TRBJ1-1, with 8 positions matching TRBD1. The germline V gene has CDR1 SGHAT and CDR2 FQNNGV. Losses at the gene ends were 5 bases for V and 1 base for J; bases not matched to a gene: 9. The CDR3 has 16 residues.

This clone has a single count. This chain links TRBV28 with TRBJ1-1, with a tentative D call TRBD1 (5 bases). V lost 5 bases, J lost 1 base, and 11 bases lay in between. Germline CDR1 and CDR2: MDHEN and SYDVKM. The CDR3 is made up of 14 amino acids. CDR3 sequence: CASSPITGNTEAFF. CDR3 coding DNA: TGTGCCAGCAGTCCAATTACAGGGAACACTGAAGCTTTCTTT. Looking up the rest from reference TRBV28 and TRBJ1-1 gives the full variable domain: DVKVTQSSRYLVKRTGEKVFLECVQDMDHENMFWYRQDPGLGLRLIYFSYDVKMKEKGDIPEGYSVSREKKERFSLILESASTNQTSMYLCASSPITGNTEAFFGQGTRLTVV.

The rearrangement links TRBV11-3 to TRBJ2-7; maybe TRBD2 (5 bases). Trimming removed 3 bases at V and 5 bases at J, with 8 bases between. Germline CDR1 reads SGHNT; CDR2 reads YENEEA. The length of the CDR3 is 12 residues. CDR3 residues: CASSFGLDEQYF. CDR3 sequence (DNA): TGTGCCAGCAGCTTCGGACTCGACGAGCAGTACTTC.

This clone was recorded a few times. V and J are TRBV19 and TRBJ2-1; a weak D match, TRBD2 (5 bases). There are 13 residues in the CDR3. The V gene lost 5 bases and the J gene lost 9 bases, with 14 bases spanning the gap. Germline-derived CDR1 and CDR2 are LNHDA and SQIVND (reference sequence). CDR3 region: CASSGERTGEQFF. Here the CDR3 DNA reads TGTGCCAGTAGTGGGGAGCGCACGGGTGAGCAGTTCTTC.

This clone showed up just once. The V call is TRBV25-1, the J call TRBJ2-5, with TRBD1 identical over 9 bases. The CDR3 is 16 residues long. Germline-derived CDR1 and CDR2 are MGHDK and SYGVNS. Germline trimming cut 1 base from V and 0 bases from J; bases unmatched to any gene: 3. The CDR3 DNA is TGTGCCAGCAGTGAATGGACAGGGGCCTACCAAGAGACCCAGTACTTC. The encoded protein is CASSEWTGAYQETQYF.

This chain links TRBV21-1 with TRBJ2-3; no check of the table's D call, TRBD1, against the DNA was made. TRBV21-1 is reported as a pseudogene. This CDR3 comprises 19 residues. This CDR3 reads CASSKNVNRLERWEFTQYF. The CDR3 DNA is TGTGCCAGCAGCAAAAACGTCAACAGGCTCGAGAGGTGGGAATTTACGCAGTATTTT.

This chain links TRBV24-1 with TRBJ1-5; weak D call: TRBD1 (6 bases). Trimming took 4 bases from V and 7 from J, leaving 13 bases between them. The germline CDR1 and CDR2 sequences are KGHDR and SFDVKD. The CDR3 is made up of 14 amino acids. CDR3 sequence: CATSDPSGAQPQHF. The CDR3 region has the DNA TGTGCCACCAGTGACCCTTCAGGGGCGCAGCCCCAGCATTTT.

The rearrangement joins TRBV27 to TRBJ1-3; D call uncertain. CDR3 size: 11 residues. Germline loops: CDR1 MNHEY, CDR2 SMNVEV (reference sequence). Trimming stripped 5 bases from V and 3 bases from J, with 2 bases between. The CDR3 DNA follows: TGTGCCAGCAGTCGTGGAAACACCATATATTTT. Translating it yields CASSRGNTIYF.

The chain employs TRBV23-1 and TRBJ2-1; TRBD1 agrees at 7 bases. TRBV23-1 is an ORF for which the function is uncertain. This CDR3 has 19 residues. Trimming at V came to 0 bases and at J to 3 bases, leaving 14 bases not matched to a gene. CDR3 DNA sequence: TGCGCCAGCAGTCAATCGGCCCTTCCGACAGGGCTCCTCTACAATGAGCAGTTCTTC. This translates into CASSQSALPTGLLYNEQFF.

The chain is built from TRBV7-9 and TRBJ1-1; TRBD1 is a possible D gene (6 bases). V was clipped by 6 bases and J by 0 bases, with 14 bases between them. CDR3 size: 15 residues. Germline values: CDR1 SEHNR, CDR2 FQNEAQ (reference sequence). This CDR3 is CASRTKDRLNTEAFF. The CDR3 nucleotides read TGTGCCAGCAGAACAAAAGACAGGTTGAACACTGAAGCTTTCTTT.

This clone was seen more than once but under ten times. V and J are TRBV7-8 and TRBJ1-2; D is perhaps TRBD1 (5 bases). This CDR3 has 15 residues. CDR1 and CDR2 from the germline V gene are SGHVS and FQNEAQ. Trimming shortened V by 1 base and J by 0 bases, and 9 bases separated the two germline ends. The CDR3 region is CASSLDRRTNYGYTF. The CDR3 DNA is TGTGCCAGCAGCTTAGACAGGCGGACTAACTATGGCTACACCTTC.

The rearrangement joins TRBV24-1 to TRBJ2-7; TRBD1 agrees at 8 bases. CDR3 length: 14 residues. Germline V gene sequence: CDR1 KGHDR, CDR2 SFDVKD. The V and J ends lost 7 bases and 4 bases, in that order; junction bases with no gene match: 8. For the CDR3, the DNA is TGTGCCACCAGCTTACAGGGGGAGAAATACGAGCAGTACTTC. The encoded protein is CATSLQGEKYEQYF.

V is TRBV28 and J is TRBJ2-3; TRBD2 matches 9 bases. J gave up 6 bases and V 2 bases, and 6 bases lay outside the gene matches. CDR1 MDHEN and CDR2 SYDVKM come from the germline V gene. The CDR3 loop spans 15 amino acids. The CDR3 here is CASSLGLSGRDTQYF. CDR3 in DNA: TGTGCCAGCAGTTTAGGACTAAGCGGGAGGGATACGCAGTATTTT. The full variable domain, completed using reference TRBV28 and TRBJ2-3, is DVKVTQSSRYLVKRTGEKVFLECVQDMDHENMFWYRQDPGLGLRLIYFSYDVKMKEKGDIPEGYSVSREKKERFSLILESASTNQTSMYLCASSLGLSGRDTQYFGPGTRLTVL.

The chain has TRBV6-1 and TRBJ1-6, with no clear D. Between the trimmed V and J ends, which lost 3 bases and 7 bases, there was a span of 7 bases. The CDR3 totals 13 residues. Germline CDR1 and CDR2: MNHNS and SASEGT. CDR3 DNA: TGTGCCAGCAGTGAGGTTCGGAATTCACCCCTCCACTTT. Encoded protein: CASSEVRNSPLHF.

This clone was seen a few times. CDR3 DNA: TGTGCCAGCAGCTTAGACGGGCTAGCGGGAGTAAAACAGTTCTTC. It specifies CASSLDGLAGVKQFF. This chain uses TRBV7-9 with TRBJ2-1; TRBD2 matches 10 bases. J lost 13 bases, V lost 1 base, and 10 bases had no gene match. Germline V gene data show CDR1 as SEHNR and CDR2 as FQNEAQ (reference sequence). The CDR3 loop spans 15 amino acids.

Note on this clone: Other DNA sequences in this sample translate to the same CDR3. The V and J genes are TRBV5-1 and TRBJ1-1; 7 bases are shared with TRBD1. The V gene's germline CDR1 is SGHRS and CDR2 YFSETQ. The CDR3 sequence is 14 residues long. Germline trimming cut 0 bases from V and 1 base from J; bases unmatched to any gene: 0. The CDR3 bases are TGCGCCAGCAGCTTGGACAGGGGGAACACTGAAGCTTTCTTT. This gives the protein CASSLDRGNTEAFF.

The rearrangement uses TRBV6-2 or TRBV6-3 and TRBJ2-3; D is undetermined. The CDR3 consists of 14 residues. V shed 4 bases and J shed 2 bases, with 10 bases lying between them. Germline V gene data show CDR1 as MNHEY and CDR2 as SVGEGT. CDR3 in amino acids: CASSSRLHTDTQYF. CDR3 DNA sequence: TGTGCCAGCAGTTCTCGACTTCACACAGATACGCAGTATTTT.

This clone has a handful of counts. This same CDR3 is encoded by further DNA sequences in the sample. The chain employs TRBV5-1 and TRBJ2-7; D ambiguous. CDR3 length equals 14 residues. The germline V gene encodes CDR1 SGHRS and CDR2 YFSETQ. The ends were cut back, 0 bases at V and 2 bases at J, with 9 bases in the middle. Here the CDR3 reads CASSLVVSPYEQYF. As DNA, the CDR3 is TGCGCCAGCAGCTTGGTAGTCTCCCCCTACGAGCAGTACTTC.

This chain connects TRBV7-9 to TRBJ1-4; D gene unclear. The germline gives CDR1 SEHNR, CDR2 FQNEAQ (reference sequence). V lost 1 base and J lost 0, with 9 bases in between. The CDR3 spans 16 residues. The CDR3 loop reads CASSLGTAATNEKLFF. Here the CDR3 DNA reads TGTGCCAGCAGCTTAGGTACAGCTGCAACTAATGAAAAACTGTTTTTT.

The chain carries TRBV29-1 and TRBJ1-4; D is perhaps TRBD1 (5 bases). The V end lost 4 bases, the J end lost 7 bases, and 13 bases lay between the germline ends. Germline lookup yields CDR1 SQVTM and CDR2 ANQGSEA. The CDR3 extends over 13 amino acids. CDR3 residues: CSVVWGGAEKLFF. As DNA, the CDR3 is TGCAGCGTTGTATGGGGGGGAGCTGAAAAACTGTTTTTT.

The rearrangement uses TRBV5-6 and TRBJ2-5; D possibly corresponds to TRBD1 (6 bases). The CDR3 has 13 residues. Germline V gives CDR1 SGHDT, CDR2 YYEEEE. The V end lost 4 bases, the J end lost 4 bases, and 11 bases lay between the germline ends. The CDR3 is CASSLTGSETQYF. CDR3 DNA: TGTGCCAGCAGCCTTACAGGGTCAGAGACCCAGTACTTC.

This clone was detected only a few times. The gene calls are TRBV27 and TRBJ1-1, with D unresolved. Trimming removed 10 bases from V and 2 bases from J, with 17 bases in between. This CDR3 has 14 residues. Germline-derived CDR1 and CDR2 are MNHEY and SMNVEV (reference sequence). The CDR3 sequence is CATRVFPGNTEAFF. The CDR3 DNA sequence: TGTGCCACCCGCGTTTTCCCGGGAAACACTGAAGCTTTCTTT.